The clone carrying this TCR beta chain occurred many times. Its antigen is currently unknown. From germline, CDR1 is LGHDT and CDR2 YNNKEL (reference sequence). Unmatched junction bases numbered 11, after V lost 1 base and J lost 5 bases. This CDR3 region has 17 residues. The sample originates from a study of CD8 T cells in ankylosing spondylitis. Whole-study results and caveats: There was reportedly significant enrichment of clones that were disease-linked in matched ankylosing spondylitis synovial fluid.

TCRdb processed the 5' RACE reads anew with MiXCR; each CDR3 protein has one entry. The data show roughly 160,000 distinct CDR3 sequences, about 9.9% seen once. The V call is TRBV3-1, the J call TRBJ2-3, with 8 bases fitting TRBD1. This TCR came from a male donor with ankylosing spondylitis or in good health (not recorded which). Sequenced material: blood, either unsorted or a sorted T cell fraction (not recorded which). The chain's CDR3 is CASSQVAGGAGIDTQYF. The CDR3 coding sequence is TGTGCCAGCAGCCAAGTAGCAGGGGGCGCCGGAATAGATACGCAGTATTTT.